Presented here are 13 T cell receptor beta chains from one specimen sequenced in a study of tumor and adjacent non-tumor tissue in lung cancer. The library came from three nested PCR rounds adapted from ARM-PCR protocols. TCRdb itself ran the multiplex PCR reads through MiXCR, one entry per CDR3 protein. Of around 40,000 distinct CDR3 sequences in the sample, approximately 57% are singletons; the top ten hold about 41%. The template was RNA from unsorted bulk tissue. Distant lung tissue was collected more than 3 cm away from the tumor edge. Sequenced material: distant non-tumor lung tissue. All receptors come from a man aged 45-65 years with non-small cell lung cancer.

This clonotype was found many times. The chain couples TRBV7-8 to TRBJ1-2; weak D call: TRBD1 (6 bases). The CDR3 is 14 amino acids. Germline assignment: CDR1 SGHVS and CDR2 FQNEAQ. V shed 5 bases and J shed 8 bases, with 18 bases lying between them. The CDR3 here is CASSRQQGRVGYTF. The CDR3 DNA is TGTGCCAGCAGCCGACAACAGGGTCGGGTCGGCTACACCTTC.

This clonotype has ten or more counts. CDR3: CASRPLGPSGYTF. Here the CDR3 DNA reads TGTGCCAGCAGGCCTCTCGGGCCGTCCGGCTACACCTTC. V is TRBV6-5 and J is TRBJ1-2; no definite D call. Germline V gene data show CDR1 as MNHEY and CDR2 as SVGAGI. The CDR3 has 13 amino acids. Trimming cost V 6 bases and J 8 bases, with 16 bases left between them.

With regard to this clonotype: Given the absence of the conserved phenylalanine or tryptophan at the CDR3 end, a read error is likely. This chain links TRBV6-1 with TRBJ2-4; D may be TRBD1 (6 bases). This CDR3 spans 13 amino acids. The germline V gene has CDR1 MNHNS and CDR2 SASEGT. The V end was cut by 11 bases, the J end by 1 base, with 12 bases between. As DNA, the CDR3 is TGTGCCCGTAGTACAGGGGCCAAAAACATTCAGTACTAC. Residues: CARSTGAKNIQYY.

Points on this clonotype: A much larger clone lies a single base off, so this may be a read error. This chain joins TRBV24-1 and TRBJ2-3; no reliable D call. The CDR3 covers 15 residues. V was shortened by 3 bases and J by 5 bases, with 14 bases between the two germline ends. Germline CDR1 and CDR2: KGHDR and SFDVKD. In DNA, the CDR3 is TGTGCCACCAGTGATGCTACGATCTCCATAGATACGCAGTATTTT. It specifies CATSDATISIDTQYF.

Only one count was recorded for this clonotype. The chain links TRBV29-1 to TRBJ1-1; the match to TRBD1 covers 7 bases. Germline V gene sequence: CDR1 SQVTM, CDR2 ANQGSEA. This CDR3 comprises 13 residues. The V and J ends lost 6 bases and 1 base, in that order; junction bases with no gene match: 5. CDR3 sequence (DNA): TGCAGCGTACGGACAGGCTCGAACACTGAAGCTTTCTTT. It encodes CSVRTGSNTEAFF.

In its sample, this clonotype was seen once. The rearrangement links TRBV30 to TRBJ2-6; no reliable D call. Germline values: CDR1 GTSNPN, CDR2 SVGIG (reference sequence). The V and J ends lost 0 bases and 6 bases respectively, with 21 bases between them. The CDR3 loop spans 18 amino acids. CDR3 loop: CAWSVWYLNDFVANVLTF. DNA of the CDR3: TGTGCCTGGAGTGTATGGTACCTTAACGACTTTGTGGCCAACGTCCTGACTTTC.

About this clonotype: The junction shows a germline mismatch at one end, possibly a read error. This chain connects TRBV11-1 to TRBJ2-1, with D perhaps being TRBD1 or TRBD2 (6 bases each). This CDR3 comprises 16 residues. Looked up from germline, CDR1 is SGHAT and CDR2 is FQDESV (reference sequence). The CDR3: CASSSTRGKTGNVQIF. In DNA, the CDR3 is TGTGCCAGCAGCTCGACTAGGGGGAAGACAGGCAATGTGCAGATCTTC.

This clonotype was found a few times. This chain uses TRBV5-1 with TRBJ1-5; D not certain. CDR3 size: 13 residues. Trimming removed 9 bases from V and 0 bases from J, with 10 bases in between. Germline loops: CDR1 SGHRS, CDR2 YFSETQ. In DNA form, the CDR3 reads TGCGCCAATAGCTTATATAGCAATCAGCCCCAGCATTTT. Protein sequence: CANSLYSNQPQHF.

A note on this clonotype: A read error may be the cause here, since a much bigger clone is one base away. CDR3 sequence (DNA): TGTGCCAGCAACCAAGAATCGGGGCAAGAGACCCAGTACTTC. This translates into CASNQESGQETQYF. J is TRBJ2-5 and V is TRBV14; TRBD2 is a possible D gene (5 bases). CDR3 length: 14 amino acids. From germline, CDR1 is SGHDN and CDR2 FVKESK. The variable domain in full, completed from reference TRBV14 and TRBJ2-5, reads EAGVTQFPSHSVIEKGQTVTLRCDPISGHDNLYWYRRVMGKEIKFLLHFVKESKQDESGMPNNRFLAERTGGTYSTLKVQPAELEDSGVYFCASNQESGQETQYFGPGTRLLVL.

This clonotype appeared many times. This chain connects TRBV6-6 to TRBJ2-2; tentatively, D is TRBD1 (6 bases). This CDR3 has 14 residues. The ends were cut back, 7 bases at V and 5 bases at J, with 14 bases in the middle. CDR1 is MNHNY, CDR2 SVGAGI, per germline (reference sequence). CDR3 residues: CASTADSFTGELFF. The CDR3 nucleotides are TGTGCCAGCACCGCGGACAGTTTTACCGGGGAGCTGTTTTTT.

This clonotype occurred a few times. This could be a read error, since a much larger clone is one nucleotide away. The chain recombines TRBV12-3 or TRBV12-4 with TRBJ2-2, with a weak D call TRBD2 (5 bases). The CDR3 covers 14 residues. CDR3 in amino acids: CASSLSGGPGELSF. CDR3 sequence (DNA): TGTGCCAGCAGTTTAAGCGGTGGTCCCGGGGAGCTGTCTTTT.

In the case of this clonotype: One junction end disagrees with the germline gene, perhaps due to a read error. The chain recombines TRBV11-2 with TRBJ1-3, with D tentatively TRBD1 (6 bases). This CDR3 is built from 12 residues. CDR1 and CDR2 (germline): SGHAT, FQNNGV. DNA of the CDR3: TGTACCAGCAGCTCTTCGGGGGTACAGGGCGTTTTT. This gives the protein CTSSSSGVQGVF.

The rearrangement joins TRBV12-3 or TRBV12-4 to TRBJ1-1, with a weak D call TRBD1 (5 bases). V lost 5 bases and J 8 bases, leaving 18 bases between the germline ends. The CDR3 consists of 14 residues. This CDR3 is CASSPCVGGTEAFF. For the CDR3, the DNA is TGTGCCAGCAGTCCCTGTGTTGGGGGTACCGAAGCTTTCTTT.